These T cell receptor beta chains were read from a single sample in a study of blood T cell repertoires in COVID-19. The table came from immunoSEQ multiplex PCR; TCRdb's copy has only in-frame clones and leaves some out. The table lists tens of thousands of clones, 81% of them singletons, with 44% in the top ten. Material: peripheral blood. The receptors derive from an older man with acute or convalescent COVID-19. Both conserved end residues are part of each CDR3. D genes are given only for firm matches. A clone size is listed for some rows: how often the clone was seen (once, few, many), or a class if it is expanded.

cdr3_length	v_call	d_call	clone_size	j_call	cdr3_nt	cdr3_aa
13	TRBV29-1	TRBD1	NA	TRBJ1-2	TGCAGCGTAGGGGAAAGGGGGCGAGGTGGCTACACCTTC	CSVGERGRGGYTF
16	TRBV7-8	NA	NA	TRBJ2-5	TGTGCCAGCAGCGTACCGACAGTATTCCCAAGAGAGTCCCAGTACTTC	CASSVPTVFPRESQYF
16	TRBV28	NA	NA	TRBJ2-1	TGTGCCAGCTCAGAAACAGCGGGTAGCTCCTACAATGAGCAGTTCTTC	CASSETAGSSYNEQFF
16	TRBV19	NA	once	TRBJ1-5	TGTGCCAGTAGTCCCCTGGGCCATTATAGCAATCAGCCCCAGCATTTT	CASSPLGHYSNQPQHF
16	TRBV5-1	TRBD1	NA	TRBJ1-4	TGCGCCAGCAGCTTGGATCCCAACAGGGGGAGTGAAAAACTGTTTTTT	CASSLDPNRGSEKLFF
18	TRBV28	TRBD1	NA	TRBJ1-1	TGTGCCAGCAGTCCAGACAGGGATAGATATATCCGAGGCACTGAAGCTTTCTTT	CASSPDRDRYIRGTEAFF
15	TRBV5-1	NA	NA	TRBJ1-1	TGCGCCAGCAGCTTAAATTTACAGGGCTGGACTGAAGCTTTCTTT	CASSLNLQGWTEAFF
15	TRBV5-4	TRBD1	NA	TRBJ2-1	TGTGCCAGCAGCGCACCGGGACAGGGAGGGAATGAGCAGTTCTTC	CASSAPGQGGNEQFF
11	TRBV3-1/TRBV3-2	NA	few	TRBJ1-3	TGTGCCAGCAGCAATGGCGGCACCATATATTTT	CASSNGGTIYF
17	TRBV4-2	NA	NA	TRBJ2-6	TGTGCCAGCAGCCAAGAACCGGGGGAGAGTGGGGCCAACGTCCTGACTTTC	CASSQEPGESGANVLTF
14	TRBV5-1	TRBD2	NA	TRBJ2-1	TGCGCCAGCAGCTTGGTTGCGGGGGGGAATGAGCAGTTCTTC	CASSLVAGGNEQFF
15	TRBV18	TRBD2	NA	TRBJ2-5	TGTGCCAGCTCACAAGATCTAGCGGGAGGGGAGACCCAGTACTTC	CASSQDLAGGETQYF
16	TRBV7-9	TRBD2	once	TRBJ2-1	TGTGCCAGCAGCTTAGCCTGGACTAGCGTTAAAAATGAGCAGTTCTTC	CASSLAWTSVKNEQFF
20	TRBV15	TRBD1	NA	TRBJ1-5	TGTGCCACCAGCAGAGATTTCTCCCCGACCGGACAGGTAGGGAATCAGCCCCAGCATTTT	CATSRDFSPTGQVGNQPQHF